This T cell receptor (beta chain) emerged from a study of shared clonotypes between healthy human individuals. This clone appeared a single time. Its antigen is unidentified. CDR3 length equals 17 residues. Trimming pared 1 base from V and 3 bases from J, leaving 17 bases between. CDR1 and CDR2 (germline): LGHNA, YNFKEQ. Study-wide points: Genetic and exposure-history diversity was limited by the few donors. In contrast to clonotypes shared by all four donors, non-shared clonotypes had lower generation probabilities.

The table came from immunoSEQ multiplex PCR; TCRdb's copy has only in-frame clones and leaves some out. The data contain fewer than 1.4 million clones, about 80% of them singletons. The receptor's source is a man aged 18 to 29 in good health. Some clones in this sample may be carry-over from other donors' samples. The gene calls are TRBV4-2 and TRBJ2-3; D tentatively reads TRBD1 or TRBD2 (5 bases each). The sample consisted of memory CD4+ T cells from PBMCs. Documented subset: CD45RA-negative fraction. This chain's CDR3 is CASSQAPWDGVTDTQYF. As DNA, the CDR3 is TGTGCCAGCAGCCAAGCGCCGTGGGACGGGGTAACAGATACGCAGTATTTT.